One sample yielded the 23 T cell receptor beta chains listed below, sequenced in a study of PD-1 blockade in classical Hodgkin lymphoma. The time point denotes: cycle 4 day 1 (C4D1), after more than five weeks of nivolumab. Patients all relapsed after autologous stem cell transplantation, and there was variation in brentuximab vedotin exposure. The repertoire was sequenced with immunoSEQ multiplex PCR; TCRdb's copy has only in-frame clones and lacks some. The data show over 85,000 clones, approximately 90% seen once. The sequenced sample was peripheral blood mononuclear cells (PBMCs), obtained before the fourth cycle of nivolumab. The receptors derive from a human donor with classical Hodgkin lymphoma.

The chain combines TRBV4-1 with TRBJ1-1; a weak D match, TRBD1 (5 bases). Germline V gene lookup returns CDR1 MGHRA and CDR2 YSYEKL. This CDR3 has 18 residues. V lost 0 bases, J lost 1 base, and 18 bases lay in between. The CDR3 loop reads CASSQDDSRILQNTEAFF. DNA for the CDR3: TGCGCCAGCAGCCAAGATGACAGCCGAATTTTACAGAACACTGAAGCTTTCTTT.

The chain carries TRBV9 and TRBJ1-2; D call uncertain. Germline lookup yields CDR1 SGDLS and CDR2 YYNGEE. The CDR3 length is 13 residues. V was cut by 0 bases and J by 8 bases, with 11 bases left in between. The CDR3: CASSVDPGSGYTF. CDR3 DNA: TGTGCCAGCAGCGTAGATCCGGGCAGCGGCTACACCTTC.

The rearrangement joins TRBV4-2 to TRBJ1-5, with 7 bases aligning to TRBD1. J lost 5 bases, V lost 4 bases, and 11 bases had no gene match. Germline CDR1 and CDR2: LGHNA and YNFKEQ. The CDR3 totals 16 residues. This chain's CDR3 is CASSLGAGGLDQPQHF. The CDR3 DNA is TGTGCCAGCAGCCTAGGGGCAGGGGGGCTAGATCAGCCCCAGCATTTT.

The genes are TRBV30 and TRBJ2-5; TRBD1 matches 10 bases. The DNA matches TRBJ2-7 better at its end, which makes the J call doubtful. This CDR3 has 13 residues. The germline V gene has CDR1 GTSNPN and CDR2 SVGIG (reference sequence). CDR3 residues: CAYSRDRGYEQYF. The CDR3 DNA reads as TGTGCCTACTCCCGGGACAGGGGCTACGAGCAGTACTTC.

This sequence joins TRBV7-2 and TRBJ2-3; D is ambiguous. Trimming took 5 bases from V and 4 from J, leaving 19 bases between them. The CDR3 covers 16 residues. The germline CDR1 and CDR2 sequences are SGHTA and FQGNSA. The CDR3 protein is CASSPPERVVSDTQYF. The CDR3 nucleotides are TGTGCCAGCAGCCCACCGGAAAGGGTAGTCTCAGATACGCAGTATTTT.

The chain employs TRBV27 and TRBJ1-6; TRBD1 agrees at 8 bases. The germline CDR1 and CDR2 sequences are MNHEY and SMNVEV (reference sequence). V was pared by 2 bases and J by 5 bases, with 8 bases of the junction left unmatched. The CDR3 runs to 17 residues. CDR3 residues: CASSLVGTGLNNSPLHF. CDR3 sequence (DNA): TGTGCCAGCAGTTTAGTTGGGACAGGTCTCAATAATTCACCCCTCCACTTT.

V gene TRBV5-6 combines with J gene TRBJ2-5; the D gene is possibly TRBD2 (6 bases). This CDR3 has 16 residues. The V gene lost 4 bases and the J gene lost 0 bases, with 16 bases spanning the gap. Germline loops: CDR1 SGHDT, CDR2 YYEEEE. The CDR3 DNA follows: TGTGCCAGCAGCCACGGCACGGGGGACCACCAAGAGACCCAGTACTTC. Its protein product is CASSHGTGDHQETQYF.

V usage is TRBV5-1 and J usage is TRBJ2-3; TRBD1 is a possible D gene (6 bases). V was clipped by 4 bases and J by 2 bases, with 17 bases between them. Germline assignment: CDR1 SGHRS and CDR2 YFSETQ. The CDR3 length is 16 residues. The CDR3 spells CASSLGGGQTTDTQYF. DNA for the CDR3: TGCGCCAGCAGCCTAGGTGGCGGACAGACCACAGATACGCAGTATTTT.

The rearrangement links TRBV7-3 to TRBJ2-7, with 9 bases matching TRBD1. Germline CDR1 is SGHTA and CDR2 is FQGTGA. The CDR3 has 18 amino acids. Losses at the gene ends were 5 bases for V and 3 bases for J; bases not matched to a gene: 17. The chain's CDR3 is CASSRQPNSGTGLYEQYF. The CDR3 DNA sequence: TGTGCCAGCAGCCGCCAACCCAACTCCGGGACAGGGCTCTACGAGCAGTACTTC.

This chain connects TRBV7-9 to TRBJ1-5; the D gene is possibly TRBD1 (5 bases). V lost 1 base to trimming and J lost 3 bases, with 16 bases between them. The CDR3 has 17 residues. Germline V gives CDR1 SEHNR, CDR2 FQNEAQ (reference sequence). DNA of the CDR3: TGTGCCAGCAGCTTAGGGTCCGGGACTGCGGACAATCAGCCCCAGCATTTT. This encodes CASSLGSGTADNQPQHF.

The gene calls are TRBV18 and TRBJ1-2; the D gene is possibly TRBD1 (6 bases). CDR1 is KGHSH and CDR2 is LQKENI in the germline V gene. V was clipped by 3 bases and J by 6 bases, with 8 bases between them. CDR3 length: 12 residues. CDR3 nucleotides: TGTGCCAGCTCACCGGGGGCGGATGGCTACACCTTC. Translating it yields CASSPGADGYTF.

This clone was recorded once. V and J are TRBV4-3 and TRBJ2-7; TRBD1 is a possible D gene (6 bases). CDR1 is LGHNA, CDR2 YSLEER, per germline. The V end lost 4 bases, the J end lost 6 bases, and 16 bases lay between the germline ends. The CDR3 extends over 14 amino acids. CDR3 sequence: CASSPMDSSREQYF. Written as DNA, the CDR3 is TGCGCCAGCAGCCCGATGGACAGTAGCCGCGAGCAGTACTTC.

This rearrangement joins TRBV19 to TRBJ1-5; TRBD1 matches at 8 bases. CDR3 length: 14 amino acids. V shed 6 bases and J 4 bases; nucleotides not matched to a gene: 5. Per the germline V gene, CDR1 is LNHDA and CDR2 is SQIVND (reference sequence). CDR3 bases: TGTGCCAGTAGCAACACAGGGGGGAATCAGCCCCAGCATTTT. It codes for CASSNTGGNQPQHF.

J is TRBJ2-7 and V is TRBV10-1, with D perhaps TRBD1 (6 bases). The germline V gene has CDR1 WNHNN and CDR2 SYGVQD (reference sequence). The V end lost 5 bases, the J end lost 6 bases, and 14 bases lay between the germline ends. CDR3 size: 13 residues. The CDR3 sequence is CASSRTATSEQYF. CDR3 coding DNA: TGCGCCAGCAGTAGGACAGCAACATCCGAGCAGTACTTC.

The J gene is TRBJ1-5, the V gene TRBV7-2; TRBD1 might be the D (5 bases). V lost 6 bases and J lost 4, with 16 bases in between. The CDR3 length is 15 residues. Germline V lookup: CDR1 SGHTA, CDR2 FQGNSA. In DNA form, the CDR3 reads TGTGCCAGCAGGGTATGGGCAGGGTTGAATCAGCCCCAGCATTTT. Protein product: CASRVWAGLNQPQHF.

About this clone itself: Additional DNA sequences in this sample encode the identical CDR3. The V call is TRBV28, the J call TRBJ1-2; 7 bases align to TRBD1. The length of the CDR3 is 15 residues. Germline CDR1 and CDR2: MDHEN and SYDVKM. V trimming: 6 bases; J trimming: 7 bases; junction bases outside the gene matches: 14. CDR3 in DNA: TGTGCCAGCAGACAACCCACAGGGGCTAGGACTGGCTACACCTTC. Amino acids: CASRQPTGARTGYTF.

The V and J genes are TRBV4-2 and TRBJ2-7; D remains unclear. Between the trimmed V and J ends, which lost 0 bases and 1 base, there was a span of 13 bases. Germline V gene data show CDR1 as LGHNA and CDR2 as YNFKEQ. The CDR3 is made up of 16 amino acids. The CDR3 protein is CASSQENSPRSYEQYF. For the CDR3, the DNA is TGTGCCAGCAGCCAAGAAAACAGTCCTAGATCCTACGAGCAGTACTTC.

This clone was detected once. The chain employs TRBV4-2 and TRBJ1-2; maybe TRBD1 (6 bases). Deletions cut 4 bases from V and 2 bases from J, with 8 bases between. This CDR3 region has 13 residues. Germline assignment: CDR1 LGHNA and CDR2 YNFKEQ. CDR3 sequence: CASSLGTNYGYTF. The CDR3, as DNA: TGTGCCAGCAGCCTCGGGACAAACTATGGCTACACCTTC.

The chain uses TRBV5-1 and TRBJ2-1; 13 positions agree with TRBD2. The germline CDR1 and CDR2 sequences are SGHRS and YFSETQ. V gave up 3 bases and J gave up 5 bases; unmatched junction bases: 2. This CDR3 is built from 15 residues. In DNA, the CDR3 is TGCGCCAGCAGCTCGACTAGCGGGGGGCACAATGAGCAGTTCTTC. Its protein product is CASSSTSGGHNEQFF.

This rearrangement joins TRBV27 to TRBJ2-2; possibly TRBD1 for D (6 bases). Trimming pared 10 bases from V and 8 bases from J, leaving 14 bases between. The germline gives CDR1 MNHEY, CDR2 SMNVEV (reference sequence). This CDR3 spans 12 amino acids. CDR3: CATDTGTGELFF. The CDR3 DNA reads TGTGCCACCGACACAGGGACGGGGGAGCTGTTTTTT.

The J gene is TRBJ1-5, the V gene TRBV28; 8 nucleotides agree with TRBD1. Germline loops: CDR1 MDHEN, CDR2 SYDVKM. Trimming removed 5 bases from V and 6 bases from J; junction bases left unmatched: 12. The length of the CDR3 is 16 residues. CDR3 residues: CASSLGGQGSSQPQHF. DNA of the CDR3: TGTGCCAGCAGTCTAGGTGGACAGGGCTCGAGTCAGCCCCAGCATTTT. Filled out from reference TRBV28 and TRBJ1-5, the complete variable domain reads DVKVTQSSRYLVKRTGEKVFLECVQDMDHENMFWYRQDPGLGLRLIYFSYDVKMKEKGDIPEGYSVSREKKERFSLILESASTNQTSMYLCASSLGGQGSSQPQHFGDGTRLSIL.

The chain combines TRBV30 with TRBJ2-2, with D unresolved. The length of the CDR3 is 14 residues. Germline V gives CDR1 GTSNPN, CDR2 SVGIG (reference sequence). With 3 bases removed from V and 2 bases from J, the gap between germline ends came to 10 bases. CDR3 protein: CAWSTLTNTGELFF. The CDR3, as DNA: TGTGCCTGGAGCACCCTGACCAACACCGGGGAGCTGTTTTTT.

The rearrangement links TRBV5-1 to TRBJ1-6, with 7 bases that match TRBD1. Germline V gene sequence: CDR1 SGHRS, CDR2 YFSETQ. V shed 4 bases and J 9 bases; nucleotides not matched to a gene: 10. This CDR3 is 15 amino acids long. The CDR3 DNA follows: TGCGCCAGCAGCGCCATGACAGGGAAGAGTTCACCCCTCCACTTT. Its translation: CASSAMTGKSSPLHF.